Shown below are 24 T cell receptor beta chains from a single sample sequenced in a study of beta chain features in type 1 diabetes. Points from the study as a whole: Researchers report that Type 1 diabetes patients had moderately but significantly shorter TCRB CDR3s across all four CD4+ subsets.

Expressed TCRB transcripts were sequenced because the isolated RNA had all been reverse transcribed beforehand. Assay: immunoSEQ multiplex PCR; the TCRdb copy retains only in-frame clones and omits some. This sample yields some 360,000 clones, of which 8% to 10% are seen a single time; 0.6% belongs to the top ten. Their antigens remain unidentified. The sample was central memory CD4+ T cells from blood. These receptor sequences come from a man aged 25 to 40 with type 1 diabetes.

As concerns this clone: The same CDR3 also results from other DNA sequences found in this sample. The V gene is TRBV2, the J gene TRBJ1-5, with D hard to call. The V end lost 3 bases, the J end lost 4 bases, and 7 bases lay between the germline ends. The V gene's germline CDR1 is SNHLY and CDR2 FYNNEI. The CDR3 extends over 13 amino acids. CDR3 DNA sequence: TGTGCCAGCAGTGATATGGGGAATCAGCCCCAGCATTTT. The encoded protein is CASSDMGNQPQHF.

In its sample, this clone was seen many times. The rearrangement joins TRBV19 to TRBJ2-6; D unresolved. This CDR3 has 18 residues. Germline lookup yields CDR1 LNHDA and CDR2 SQIVND (reference sequence). V lost 0 bases and J 0 bases, leaving 12 bases between the germline ends. The CDR3, as DNA: TGTGCCAGTAGTATAGAACTGACTGATTACTCTGGGGCCAACGTCCTGACTTTC. Translated, it gives CASSIELTDYSGANVLTF.

The chain couples TRBV28 to TRBJ2-7; 7 positions agree with TRBD1. Germline lookup yields CDR1 MDHEN and CDR2 SYDVKM. CDR3 size: 16 residues. V shed 4 bases, J shed 0 bases, and the junction held 9 bases outside the gene matches. The CDR3 reads CASSSRQGQYSYEQYF. DNA for the CDR3: TGTGCCAGCAGTTCGAGACAGGGACAGTACTCCTACGAGCAGTACTTC.

Only a few counts were recorded for this clone. The rearrangement links TRBV7-8 to TRBJ2-7; D is undetermined. Germline CDR1 reads SGHVS; CDR2 reads FQNEAQ. Between the trimmed V and J ends, which lost 2 bases and 6 bases, there was a span of 8 bases. This CDR3 contains 12 residues. The chain's CDR3 is CASSLLNGEQYF. In nucleotides, the CDR3 is TGTGCCAGCAGCTTATTAAACGGCGAGCAGTACTTC. The whole variable domain, filled in from reference TRBV7-8 and TRBJ2-7, reads GAGVSQSPRYKVAKRGQDVALRCDPISGHVSLFWYQQALGQGPEFLTYFQNEAQLDKSGLPSDRFFAERPEGSVSTLKIQRTQQEDSAVYLCASSLLNGEQYFGPGTRLTVT.

The chain couples TRBV6-6 to TRBJ2-3; D possibly corresponds to TRBD1 (6 bases). This CDR3 comprises 14 residues. The germline V and J ends were trimmed by 10 bases and 4 bases, with 18 bases remaining between them. Germline lookup yields CDR1 MNHNY and CDR2 SVGAGI (reference sequence). CDR3 in amino acids: CATPLEQGPDTQYF. Here the CDR3 DNA reads TGTGCCACCCCCCTCGAACAGGGACCAGATACGCAGTATTTT.

This clone was observed at least ten times. The chain combines TRBV28 with TRBJ2-4, with 8 nucleotides matching TRBD1. This CDR3 comprises 16 residues. V dropped 4 bases and J dropped 0; count of bases not matched to a gene: 5. Germline V CDR1 and CDR2: MDHEN, SYDVKM. The CDR3 DNA sequence: TGTGCCAGCAGTTCATGGACAGGGCCAGCCAAAAACATTCAGTACTTC. Translation: CASSSWTGPAKNIQYF.

This clone has a handful of counts. The chain has TRBV29-1 and TRBJ2-1; no clear D gene. CDR3 size: 11 residues. Germline lookup yields CDR1 SQVTM and CDR2 ANQGSEA. In DNA, the CDR3 is TGCAGTCATAAACTGGCATTTGAGCAGTTCTTC. Translating it yields CSHKLAFEQFF.

In this sample, this clone turned up a few times. The chain recombines TRBV19 with TRBJ2-5; 7 bases line up with TRBD2. The J segment lost 4 bases and the V segment lost 1 base, leaving 6 bases of the junction unmatched. The CDR3 has 15 amino acids. The germline V gene has CDR1 LNHDA and CDR2 SQIVND (reference sequence). DNA of the CDR3: TGTGCCAGTAGTATAGGCGCGGGAGTGGGAGAGACCCAGTACTTC. Translating gives CASSIGAGVGETQYF.

The gene calls are TRBV6-6 and TRBJ2-3; 7 positions agree with TRBD2. V was clipped by 7 bases and J by 3 bases; unmatched bases: 4. The germline CDR1 and CDR2 sequences are MNHNY and SVGAGI (reference sequence). The CDR3 covers 13 residues. CDR3 sequence reads: CASTSGDTDTQYF. CDR3 DNA: TGTGCCAGCACAAGCGGGGATACAGATACGCAGTATTTT.

This clone was seen a few times. The V and J genes are TRBV5-1 and TRBJ2-7; 8 positions agree with TRBD1. The length of the CDR3 is 14 residues. In germline, CDR1 is SGHRS, CDR2 YFSETQ. V shed 1 base, J shed 2 bases, and the junction held 2 bases outside the gene matches. In nucleotides, the CDR3 is TGCGCCAGCAGCTTGCAGGGGGCGGCCTACGAGCAGTACTTC. Protein: CASSLQGAAYEQYF.

The chain joins TRBV19 to TRBJ2-7, with 7 bases that match TRBD2. In germline, CDR1 is LNHDA, CDR2 SQIVND (reference sequence). This CDR3 contains 17 residues. V shed 3 bases and J 0 bases; nucleotides not matched to a gene: 11. CDR3 sequence: CASSIRARREFSYEQYF. The CDR3 DNA reads as TGTGCCAGTAGTATTAGGGCGCGGCGGGAGTTCTCCTACGAGCAGTACTTC.

This clone was observed many times. The V call is TRBV4-1, the J call TRBJ2-1; TRBD2 matches at 7 bases. Germline V gene data show CDR1 as MGHRA and CDR2 as YSYEKL. CDR3 size: 14 residues. The V and J ends lost 2 bases and 6 bases, in that order; junction bases with no gene match: 4. The CDR3 protein is CASSQWRESNEQFF. The CDR3 coding sequence is TGCGCCAGCAGCCAATGGCGGGAGAGCAATGAGCAGTTCTTC.

This clone was seen only a few times. The rearrangement joins TRBV5-6 to TRBJ2-1; D possibly corresponds to TRBD2 (6 bases). The germline gives CDR1 SGHDT, CDR2 YYEEEE. Trimming stripped 3 bases from V and 8 bases from J, with 15 bases between. The CDR3 covers 14 residues. The CDR3 nucleotides read TGTGCCAGCAGCTGGCGGGAAGGGACCCATGAGCAGTTCTTC. Protein sequence: CASSWREGTHEQFF.

A word on this clone: This sample includes further DNA sequences coding for the same CDR3. The rearrangement links TRBV5-1 to TRBJ2-2; D uncertain. The ends were cut back, 0 bases at V and 3 bases at J, with 9 bases in the middle. This CDR3 has 15 amino acids. CDR1 and CDR2 from the germline V gene are SGHRS and YFSETQ. CDR3 in amino acids: CASSLGTSDTGELFF. CDR3 nucleotides: TGCGCCAGCAGCTTGGGAACTTCGGACACCGGGGAGCTGTTTTTT. Variable domain in full (rest from reference TRBV5-1 and TRBJ2-2): KAGVTQTPRYLIKTRGQQVTLSCSPISGHRSVSWYQQTPGQGLQFLFEYFSETQRNKGNFPGRFSGRQFSNSRSEMNVSTLELGDSALYLCASSLGTSDTGELFFGEGSRLTVL.

The V call is TRBV6-4, the J call TRBJ2-3, with no clear D. Per the germline V gene, CDR1 is MRHNA and CDR2 is SNTAGT. Trimming pared 3 bases from V and 7 bases from J, leaving 5 bases between. The CDR3 has 11 residues. CDR3 sequence (DNA): TGTGCCAGCAGTGAGGGCCATACGCAGTATTTT. Its translation: CASSEGHTQYF.

This chain uses TRBV19 with TRBJ2-3; 7 bases align to TRBD1. Germline-derived CDR1 and CDR2 are LNHDA and SQIVND (reference sequence). J gave up 6 bases and V 5 bases, and 5 bases lay outside the gene matches. The CDR3 spans 13 residues. In DNA form, the CDR3 reads TGTGCCAGTAGTGGACAGGATTCGGATACGCAGTATTTT. Residues: CASSGQDSDTQYF.

This clone appeared a few times. The genes are TRBV18 and TRBJ2-7, with D tentatively TRBD2 (5 bases). V was trimmed by 8 bases and J by 4 bases, leaving 9 bases between them. CDR1 and CDR2 from the germline V gene are KGHSH and LQKENI. CDR3 length: 11 residues. The DNA for the CDR3 is TGTGCCAGCAGCCCGGGGTACGAGCAGTACTTC. Its protein product is CASSPGYEQYF.

The chain carries TRBV5-5 and TRBJ1-4; TRBD1 matches at 8 bases. There are 15 residues in the CDR3. J lost 7 bases, V lost 3 bases, and 8 bases had no gene match. Germline CDR1 reads SGHKS; CDR2 reads YYEKEE (reference sequence). As DNA, the CDR3 is TGTGCCAGCAGCTCACCGGGACAGGCAGCTGAAAAACTGTTTTTT. Protein: CASSSPGQAAEKLFF.

Only a few counts were recorded for this clone. The chain links TRBV5-6 to TRBJ1-6; TRBD1 aligns across 7 bases. Germline CDR1 SGHDT, CDR2 YYEEEE. Unmatched junction bases numbered 1, after V lost 2 bases and J lost 8 bases. This CDR3 comprises 13 residues. CDR3: CASSFGTDSPLHF. CDR3 nucleotide sequence: TGTGCCAGCAGCTTCGGGACAGATTCACCCCTCCACTTT.

The gene calls are TRBV11-2 and TRBJ2-2, with D possibly matching TRBD1 (6 bases). The germline CDR1 and CDR2 sequences are SGHAT and FQNNGV. This CDR3 spans 14 amino acids. Trimming stripped 6 bases from V and 0 bases from J, with 8 bases between. The DNA of the CDR3 is TGTGCCAGCAGAGGACAGCCGAACACCGGGGAGCTGTTTTTT. Its protein is CASRGQPNTGELFF.

This clone was observed many times. The CDR3 spells CASSSGLAVNEQFF. CDR3 nucleotide sequence: TGTGCCAGCAGCTCGGGACTAGCGGTCAATGAGCAGTTCTTC. The rearrangement links TRBV7-9 to TRBJ2-1; 11 nucleotides align to TRBD2. Trimming took 4 bases from V and 6 from J; bases not matched to a gene: 2. Germline V gene data show CDR1 as SEHNR and CDR2 as FQNEAQ (reference sequence). The CDR3 is 14 amino acids.

This clone has a handful of counts. The rearrangement links TRBV5-1 to TRBJ2-5, with D perhaps matching TRBD2 (5 bases). Trimming stripped 2 bases from V and 2 bases from J, with 7 bases between. Germline values: CDR1 SGHRS, CDR2 YFSETQ. The CDR3 is 13 residues long. CDR3 nucleotides: TGCGCCAGCAGCTTCACGGGACAAGAGACCCAGTACTTC. As protein: CASSFTGQETQYF.

This chain connects TRBV11-2 to TRBJ2-6; 14 bases map to TRBD2. J was trimmed by 1 base and V by 5 bases; bases with no gene match: 7. Looked up from germline, CDR1 is SGHAT and CDR2 is FQNNGV. The CDR3 has 19 residues. DNA of the CDR3: TGTGCCAGCAGCCCGGGACTAGCGGGAGCGAGTTCTGGGGCCAACGTCCTGACTTTC. Its translation: CASSPGLAGASSGANVLTF.

In this sample, this clone turned up a few times. The V gene is TRBV7-9, the J gene TRBJ2-1, with TRBD1 matching over 8 bases. The CDR3 is 14 amino acids. Germline loops: CDR1 SEHNR, CDR2 FQNEAQ (reference sequence). J was trimmed by 4 bases and V by 5 bases; bases with no gene match: 4. Here the CDR3 DNA reads TGTGCCAGCAGCCCCGACAGGGGATACAATGAGCAGTTCTTC. Protein sequence: CASSPDRGYNEQFF.